This T cell receptor beta chain was found in a study of T-cell memory formation after mild COVID-19. On the study more broadly: The TCR clusters were mostly specific to one donor. Notes on the study in general: Among CD4+ contracting clones, most were CM and EM, and CD8+ ones EMRA. A balance of CD4 and CD8 characterized clones contracting day 15 to 85, whereas later expanders leaned CD4+.

V lost 2 bases to trimming and J lost 5 bases; unmatched junction nucleotides: 8. This CDR3 contains 15 residues. Germline V gene lookup returns CDR1 MNHEY and CDR2 SVGAGI. This clonotype was found many times. Antigen: not known. MiXCR, applied by TCRdb to the 5' RACE reads, yields one record per CDR3 protein. The sample includes around 300,000 distinct CDR3 sequences, roughly an eighth seen only once; the top ten take around a fifth. Sequencing was done on a sample of PBMCs or a T cell subset sorted from them (not recorded which). This clonotype was obtained from a man younger than 35 who had mild COVID-19 (a few samples of this study predate the infection). Cell type and time point are not known. The chain recombines TRBV6-5 with TRBJ2-7, with 8 bases aligning to TRBD1. CDR3 amino acids: CASSYRGRGLNEQYF. CDR3 coding DNA: TGTGCCAGCAGTTACAGAGGCAGGGGGCTCAACGAGCAGTACTTC.